This section outlines one TCR beta chain sequence together with its context. Judged by its sample share, this clonotype qualifies as medium-sized (0.01 to 0.1%). The target of this receptor is not known. Base-call qualities are not available, and no considerably larger clone is one nucleotide away. From cysteine to phenylalanine, the CDR3 is 14 amino acids long. This entry keeps only the CDR3 DNA: 42 bases, framed from base 1. V sheds 6 bases and J sheds 1 base, leaving 12 bases between their ends. Per the germline V gene (reference sequence), SEHNR is the CDR1 and FQNEAQ is the CDR2. The entry originates in a study. Sequenced using an Illumina MiSeq. TCRdb took the public reads, trimmed them with fastp at Q25, ran MiXCR for clone calling and kept in-frame beta chains. Under each unique CDR3 protein, matching rows form one entry showing the most common genes and DNA. Recorded for this sample are a few thousand distinct CDR3 sequences; more than 9% of them occurred a single time. The top ten constitute more than 10% of the sample.

The sequenced material came from CD4+ T cells from synovial fluid. The sequence joins TRBV7-9 to TRBJ1-1; the D region possibly corresponds to TRBD1 (6 bases align). The sequence was obtained from a human donor with rheumatoid arthritis. The CDR3 protein sequence reads: CASSYQGRNTEAFF. The DNA sequence reads TGTGCCAGCAGTTACCAGGGGCGGAACACTGAAGCTTTCTTT.